The 8 T cell receptor beta chains below all came from one sample that was sequenced in a study of cytomegalovirus exposure and HLA in healthy donors. The PCR had 60 Vbeta and 13 Jbeta primers. Libraries were prepared by immunoSEQ multiplex PCR; TCRdb keeps only in-frame clonotypes and omits some of them. The sample totals 96,000 or so clones. The sequencing input was PBMCs. These receptors all stem from a woman under 40 in good health and CMV-seronegative.

V is TRBV27 and J is TRBJ1-2; possibly TRBD1 for D (6 bases). Germline V lookup: CDR1 MNHEY, CDR2 SMNVEV (reference sequence). The germline V and J ends were trimmed by 4 bases and 3 bases, with 30 bases remaining between them. The CDR3 spans 20 residues. The CDR3 coding sequence is TGTGCCAGCAGTTCCCGTACGGGGGGCAGGGAAGGAGTGCAGTACTATGGCTACACCTTC. Translating it yields CASSSRTGGREGVQYYGYTF.

The rearrangement uses TRBV27 and TRBJ2-7, with TRBD2 as a possible D gene (7 bases). Trimming took off 5 bases at V and 6 bases at J, with 17 bases between the two ends. This CDR3 has 14 amino acids. Germline loops: CDR1 MNHEY, CDR2 SMNVEV (reference sequence). CDR3 DNA: TGTGCCAGCAGTCTAACGTCCGGGGGGCGCGAGCAGTACTTC. Its protein is CASSLTSGGREQYF.

This chain joins TRBV5-6 and TRBJ1-5, with TRBD1 matching 9 bases. The CDR3 loop spans 14 amino acids. Losses at the gene ends were 4 bases for V and 3 bases for J; bases not matched to a gene: 2. CDR1 and CDR2 (germline): SGHDT, YYEEEE. The CDR3 here is CASSRTGVNQPQHF. The CDR3 nucleotides are TGTGCCAGCAGCCGGACAGGGGTCAATCAGCCCCAGCATTTT.

V usage is TRBV5-1 and J usage is TRBJ2-5, with D maybe TRBD2 (7 bases). CDR3 length equals 14 residues. The germline CDR1 and CDR2 sequences are SGHRS and YFSETQ. V was clipped by 5 bases and J by 1 base, with 12 bases between them. As DNA, the CDR3 is TGCGCCAGCAGTTTTGGGGGGGCCCAAGAGACCCAGTACTTC. Translating it yields CASSFGGAQETQYF. Using reference TRBV5-1 and TRBJ2-5 for the parts outside the CDR3, the full variable domain is KAGVTQTPRYLIKTRGQQVTLSCSPISGHRSVSWYQQTPGQGLQFLFEYFSETQRNKGNFPGRFSGRQFSNSRSEMNVSTLELGDSALYLCASSFGGAQETQYFGPGTRLLVL.

DNA for the CDR3: TGCGCCAGCAGCTTGACGGGACAATACTATAATTCACCCCTCCACTTT. Translated, it gives CASSLTGQYYNSPLHF. This chain uses TRBV5-1 with TRBJ1-6, with D perhaps matching TRBD1 (6 bases). CDR3 length: 16 residues. Trimming stripped 1 base from V and 3 bases from J, with 11 bases between. CDR1 SGHRS and CDR2 YFSETQ come from the germline V gene.

The chain joins TRBV6-5 to TRBJ2-7, with TRBD1 as a possible D gene (7 bases). V was pared by 2 bases and J by 1 base, with 15 bases between. This CDR3 comprises 16 residues. CDR1 and CDR2 from the germline V gene are MNHEY and SVGAGI. CDR3 in amino acids: CASSYHAGGLSYEQYF. The CDR3 nucleotides read TGTGCCAGCAGTTACCATGCAGGGGGGTTATCCTACGAGCAGTACTTC.

CDR3 amino acids: CASTLPRTLGYQPQHF. DNA for the CDR3: TGTGCCAGCACCCTCCCCCGGACTCTGGGTTATCAGCCCCAGCATTTT. The chain joins TRBV25-1 to TRBJ1-5; D gene uncertain. CDR3 length: 16 residues. The ends were cut back, 7 bases at V and 5 bases at J, with 21 bases in the middle. CDR1 MGHDK and CDR2 SYGVNS come from the germline V gene.

This chain links TRBV27 with TRBJ2-1; 7 bases are a match to TRBD2. Unmatched junction bases numbered 6, after V lost 7 bases and J lost 3 bases. The CDR3 runs 14 residues. Per the germline V gene, CDR1 is MNHEY and CDR2 is SMNVEV (reference sequence). The CDR3 reads CASMASGIYNEQFF. The CDR3 bases are TGTGCCAGCATGGCTAGCGGTATCTACAATGAGCAGTTCTTC.